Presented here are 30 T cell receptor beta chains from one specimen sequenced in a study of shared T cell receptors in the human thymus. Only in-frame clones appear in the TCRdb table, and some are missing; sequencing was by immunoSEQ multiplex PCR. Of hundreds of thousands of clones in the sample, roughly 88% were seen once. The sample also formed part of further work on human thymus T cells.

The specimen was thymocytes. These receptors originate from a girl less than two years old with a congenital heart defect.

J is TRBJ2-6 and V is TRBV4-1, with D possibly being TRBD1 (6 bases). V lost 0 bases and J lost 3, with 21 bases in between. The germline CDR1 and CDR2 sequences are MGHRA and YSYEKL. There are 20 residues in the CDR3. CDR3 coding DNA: TGCGCCAGCAGCCAAGATTGCTACAGGGCAGGCCCTGGTGGGGCCAACGTCCTGACTTTC. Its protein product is CASSQDCYRAGPGGANVLTF.

The CDR3 DNA reads TGCGCCAGCAGCTTGAATCCTCTTGTGAGCACAGATACGCAGTATTTT. It codes for CASSLNPLVSTDTQYF. The chain recombines TRBV5-1 with TRBJ2-3, with D unclear. The germline CDR1 and CDR2 sequences are SGHRS and YFSETQ. The CDR3 length is 16 residues. V lost 1 base and J lost 0, with 12 bases in between.

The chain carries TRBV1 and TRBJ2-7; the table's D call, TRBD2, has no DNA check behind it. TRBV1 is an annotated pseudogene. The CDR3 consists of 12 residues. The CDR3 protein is CTSSHGIYEQYF. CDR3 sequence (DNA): TGCACCAGCAGCCACGGGATCTACGAGCAGTACTTC.

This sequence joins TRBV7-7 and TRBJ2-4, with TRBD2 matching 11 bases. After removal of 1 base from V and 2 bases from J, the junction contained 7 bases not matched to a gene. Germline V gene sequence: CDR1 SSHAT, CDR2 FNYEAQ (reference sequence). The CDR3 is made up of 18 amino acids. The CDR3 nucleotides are TGTGCCAGCAGCTTAGTAGGTCTAGCGGGGGGCTCCAAAAACATTCAGTACTTC. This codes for CASSLVGLAGGSKNIQYF.

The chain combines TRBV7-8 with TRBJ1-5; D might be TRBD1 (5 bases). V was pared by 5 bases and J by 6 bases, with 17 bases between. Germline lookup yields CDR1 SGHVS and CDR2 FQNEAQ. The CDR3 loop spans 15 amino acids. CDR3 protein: CASSESTVSSQPQHF. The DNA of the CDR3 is TGTGCCAGCAGCGAATCGACAGTGTCCTCTCAGCCCCAGCATTTT. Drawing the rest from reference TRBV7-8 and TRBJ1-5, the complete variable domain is GAGVSQSPRYKVAKRGQDVALRCDPISGHVSLFWYQQALGQGPEFLTYFQNEAQLDKSGLPSDRFFAERPEGSVSTLKIQRTQQEDSAVYLCASSESTVSSQPQHFGDGTRLSIL.

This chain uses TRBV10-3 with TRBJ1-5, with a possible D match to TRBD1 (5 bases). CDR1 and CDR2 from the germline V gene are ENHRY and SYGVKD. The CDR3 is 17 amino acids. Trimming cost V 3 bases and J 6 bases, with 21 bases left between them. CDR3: CAISEKGLRPPGQPQHF. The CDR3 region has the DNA TGTGCCATCAGTGAAAAGGGGTTACGGCCCCCGGGTCAGCCCCAGCATTTT.

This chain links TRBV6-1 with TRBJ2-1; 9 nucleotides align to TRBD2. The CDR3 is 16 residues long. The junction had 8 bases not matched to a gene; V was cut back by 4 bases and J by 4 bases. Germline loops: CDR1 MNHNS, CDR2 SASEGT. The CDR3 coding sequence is TGTGCCAGCAGTGCACCACCGAGCGGGGGGTACAATGAGCAGTTCTTC. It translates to CASSAPPSGGYNEQFF.

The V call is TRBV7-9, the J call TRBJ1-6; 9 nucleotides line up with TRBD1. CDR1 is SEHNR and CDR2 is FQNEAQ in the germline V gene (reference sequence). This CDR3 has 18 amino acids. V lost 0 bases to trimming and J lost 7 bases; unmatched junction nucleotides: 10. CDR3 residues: CASSLADRRDRVNSPLHF. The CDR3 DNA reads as TGTGCCAGCAGCTTAGCGGACCGCCGGGACAGGGTGAATTCACCCCTCCACTTT.

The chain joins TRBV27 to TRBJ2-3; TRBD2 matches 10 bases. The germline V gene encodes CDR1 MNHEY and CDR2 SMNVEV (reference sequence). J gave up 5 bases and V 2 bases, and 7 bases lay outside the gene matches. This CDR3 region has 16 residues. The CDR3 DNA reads TGTGCCAGCAGTTTAAGTCAAGCGGGGGGGCTAGATACGCAGTATTTT. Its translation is CASSLSQAGGLDTQYF.

CDR3 residues: CASSPSGRSGSSSYNEQFF. CDR3 in DNA: TGCGCCAGCAGCCCAAGTGGGAGGAGCGGCTCCAGCTCCTACAATGAGCAGTTCTTC. J is TRBJ2-1 and V is TRBV4-1; weak D call: TRBD2 (6 bases). Germline V gene data show CDR1 as MGHRA and CDR2 as YSYEKL. V was clipped by 4 bases and J by 0 bases, with 22 bases between them. The CDR3 totals 19 residues.

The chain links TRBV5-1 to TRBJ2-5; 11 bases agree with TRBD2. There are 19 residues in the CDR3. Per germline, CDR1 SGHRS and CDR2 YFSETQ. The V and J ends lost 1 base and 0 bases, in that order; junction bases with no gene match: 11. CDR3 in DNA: TGCGCCAGCAGCTTGTTAATGGTACTAGCGGGGGAGTACCAAGAGACCCAGTACTTC. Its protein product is CASSLLMVLAGEYQETQYF.

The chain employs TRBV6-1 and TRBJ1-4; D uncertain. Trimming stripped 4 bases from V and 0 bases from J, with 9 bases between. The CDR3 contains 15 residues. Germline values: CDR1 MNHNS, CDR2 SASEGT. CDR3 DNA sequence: TGTGCCAGCAGTGGTAGACAAGCAACTAATGAAAAACTGTTTTTT. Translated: CASSGRQATNEKLFF.

The CDR3 region has the DNA TGTGCCAGCGGGATAGCGGGGGCCTTACAAGAGACCCAGTACTTC. Translating it yields CASGIAGALQETQYF. V and J are TRBV28 and TRBJ2-5; 9 nucleotides match TRBD2. Trimming cost V 8 bases and J 2 bases; bases outside gene matches: 9. This CDR3 has 15 residues. CDR1 and CDR2 (germline): MDHEN, SYDVKM.

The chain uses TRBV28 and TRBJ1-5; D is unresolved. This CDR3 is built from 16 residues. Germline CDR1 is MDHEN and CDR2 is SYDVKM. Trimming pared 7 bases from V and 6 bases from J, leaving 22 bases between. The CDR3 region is CASKTGKLDRGQPQHF. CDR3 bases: TGTGCCAGCAAAACCGGGAAACTAGATCGTGGTCAGCCCCAGCATTTT.

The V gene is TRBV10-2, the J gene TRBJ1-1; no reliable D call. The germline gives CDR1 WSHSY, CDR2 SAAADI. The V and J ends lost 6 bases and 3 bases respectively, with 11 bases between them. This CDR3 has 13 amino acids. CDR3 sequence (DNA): TGCGCCAGCAGGGCAGGCAAAGACACTGAAGCTTTCTTT. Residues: CASRAGKDTEAFF.

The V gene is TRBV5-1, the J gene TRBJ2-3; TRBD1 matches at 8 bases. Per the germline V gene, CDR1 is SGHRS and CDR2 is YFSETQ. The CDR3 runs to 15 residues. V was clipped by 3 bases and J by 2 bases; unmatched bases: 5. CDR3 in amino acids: CASSWGTGYTDTQYF. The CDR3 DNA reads TGCGCCAGCAGCTGGGGGACAGGATACACAGATACGCAGTATTTT. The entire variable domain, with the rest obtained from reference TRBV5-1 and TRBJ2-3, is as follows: KAGVTQTPRYLIKTRGQQVTLSCSPISGHRSVSWYQQTPGQGLQFLFEYFSETQRNKGNFPGRFSGRQFSNSRSEMNVSTLELGDSALYLCASSWGTGYTDTQYFGPGTRLTVL.

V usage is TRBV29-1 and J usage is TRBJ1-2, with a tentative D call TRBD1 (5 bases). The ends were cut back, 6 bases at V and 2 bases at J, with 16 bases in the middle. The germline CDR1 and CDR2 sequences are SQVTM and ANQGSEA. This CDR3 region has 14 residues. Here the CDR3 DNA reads TGCAGCGTCCTCCCGCCGACAGCAAACTATGGCTACACCTTC. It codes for CSVLPPTANYGYTF.

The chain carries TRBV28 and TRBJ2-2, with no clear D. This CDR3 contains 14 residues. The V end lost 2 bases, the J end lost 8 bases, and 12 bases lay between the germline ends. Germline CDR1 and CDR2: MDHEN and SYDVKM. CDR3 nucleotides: TGTGCCAGCAGTTTACCTTATCGCGAAGGGGAGCTGTTTTTT. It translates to CASSLPYREGELFF. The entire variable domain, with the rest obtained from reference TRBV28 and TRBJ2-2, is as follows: DVKVTQSSRYLVKRTGEKVFLECVQDMDHENMFWYRQDPGLGLRLIYFSYDVKMKEKGDIPEGYSVSREKKERFSLILESASTNQTSMYLCASSLPYREGELFFGEGSRLTVL.

The DNA for the CDR3 is TGTGCCACCAGCAGAGAGGGGGCCCATGGAAACACCATATATTTT. Translated, it gives CATSREGAHGNTIYF. V usage is TRBV15 and J usage is TRBJ1-3; D perhaps matches TRBD1 (6 bases). Germline V gives CDR1 LNHNV, CDR2 YYDKDF (reference sequence). The CDR3 contains 15 residues. The ends were cut back, 0 bases at V and 3 bases at J, with 9 bases in the middle.

The CDR3 sequence: CASSQEGTGGGATDTQYF. The CDR3 region has the DNA TGTGCCAGCAGCCAAGAGGGAACGGGCGGGGGGGCCACAGATACGCAGTATTTT. V usage is TRBV4-2 and J usage is TRBJ2-3; TRBD2 aligns across 9 bases. There are 18 residues in the CDR3. Per the germline V gene, CDR1 is LGHNA and CDR2 is YNFKEQ. V lost 0 bases to trimming and J lost 2 bases; unmatched junction nucleotides: 9.

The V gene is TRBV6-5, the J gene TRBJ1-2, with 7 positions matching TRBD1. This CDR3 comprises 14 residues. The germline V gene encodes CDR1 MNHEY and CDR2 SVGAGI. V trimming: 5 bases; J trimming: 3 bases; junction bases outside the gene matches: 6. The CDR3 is CASSGAGGYYGYTF. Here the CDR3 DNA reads TGTGCCAGCAGTGGGGCAGGGGGTTACTATGGCTACACCTTC.

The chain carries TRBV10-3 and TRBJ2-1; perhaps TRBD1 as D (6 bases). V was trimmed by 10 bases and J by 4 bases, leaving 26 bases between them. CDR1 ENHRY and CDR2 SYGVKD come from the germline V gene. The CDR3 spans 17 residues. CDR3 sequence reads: CATVTPHKGVLYNEQFF. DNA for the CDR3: TGTGCCACCGTCACCCCACACAAGGGGGTCTTGTACAATGAGCAGTTCTTC.

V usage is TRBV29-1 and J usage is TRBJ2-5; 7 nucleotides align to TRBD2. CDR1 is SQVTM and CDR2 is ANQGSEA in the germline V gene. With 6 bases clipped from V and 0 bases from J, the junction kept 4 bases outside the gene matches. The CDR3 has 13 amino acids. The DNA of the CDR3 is TGCAGCGTGCTGACTAGCAACCAAGAGACCCAGTACTTC. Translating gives CSVLTSNQETQYF. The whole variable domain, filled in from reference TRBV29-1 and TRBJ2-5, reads SAVISQKPSRDICQRGTSLTIQCQVDSQVTMMFWYRQQPGQSLTLIATANQGSEATYESGFVIDKFPISRPNLTFSTLTVSNMSPEDSSIYLCSVLTSNQETQYFGPGTRLLVL.

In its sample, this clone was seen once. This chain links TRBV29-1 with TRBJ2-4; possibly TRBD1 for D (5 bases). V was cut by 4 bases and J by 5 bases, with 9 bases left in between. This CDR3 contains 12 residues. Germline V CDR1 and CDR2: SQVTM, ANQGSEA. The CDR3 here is CSVVDSENIQYF. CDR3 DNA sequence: TGCAGCGTTGTTGACAGCGAAAACATTCAGTACTTC.

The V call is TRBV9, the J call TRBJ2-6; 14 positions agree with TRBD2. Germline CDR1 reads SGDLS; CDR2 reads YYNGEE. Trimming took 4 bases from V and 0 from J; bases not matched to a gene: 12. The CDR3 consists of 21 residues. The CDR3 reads CASSPSTGTSGGISGANVLTF. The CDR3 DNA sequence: TGTGCCAGCAGCCCCTCAACCGGGACTAGCGGGGGAATCTCTGGGGCCAACGTCCTGACTTTC. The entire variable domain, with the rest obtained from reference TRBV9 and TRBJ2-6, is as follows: DSGVTQTPKHLITATGQRVTLRCSPRSGDLSVYWYQQSLDQGLQFLIQYYNGEERAKGNILERFSAQQFPDLHSELNLSSLELGDSALYFCASSPSTGTSGGISGANVLTFGAGSRLTVL.

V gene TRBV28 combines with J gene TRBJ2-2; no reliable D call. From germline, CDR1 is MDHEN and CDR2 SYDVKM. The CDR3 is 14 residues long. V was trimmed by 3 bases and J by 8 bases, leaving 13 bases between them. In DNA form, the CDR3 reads TGTGCCAGCAGTTTTGTTATTATCGAGGGGGAGCTGTTTTTT. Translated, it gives CASSFVIIEGELFF.

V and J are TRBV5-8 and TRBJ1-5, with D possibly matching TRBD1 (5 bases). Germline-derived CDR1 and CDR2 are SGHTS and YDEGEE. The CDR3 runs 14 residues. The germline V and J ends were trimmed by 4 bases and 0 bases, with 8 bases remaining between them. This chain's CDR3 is CASSQGVSNQPQHF. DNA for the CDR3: TGTGCCAGCAGCCAAGGGGTTAGCAATCAGCCCCAGCATTTT.

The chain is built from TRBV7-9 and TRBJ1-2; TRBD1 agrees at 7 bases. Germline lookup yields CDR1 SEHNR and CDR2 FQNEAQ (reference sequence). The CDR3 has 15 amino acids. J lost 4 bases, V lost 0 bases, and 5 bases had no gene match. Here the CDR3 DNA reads TGTGCCAGCAGCTTAGCAGGGACAGAAACCTATGGCTACACCTTC. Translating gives CASSLAGTETYGYTF.

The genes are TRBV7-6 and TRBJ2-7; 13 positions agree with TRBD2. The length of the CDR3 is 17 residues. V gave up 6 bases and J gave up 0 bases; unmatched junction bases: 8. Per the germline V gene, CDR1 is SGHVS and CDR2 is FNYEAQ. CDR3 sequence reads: CASSAGTSGDGSYEQYF. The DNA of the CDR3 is TGTGCCAGCAGTGCCGGGACTAGCGGGGACGGCTCCTACGAGCAGTACTTC. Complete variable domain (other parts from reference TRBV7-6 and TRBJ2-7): GAGVSQSPRYKVTKRGQDVALRCDPISGHVSLYWYRQALGQGPEFLTYFNYEAQQDKSGLPNDRFSAERPEGSISTLTIQRTEQRDSAMYRCASSAGTSGDGSYEQYFGPGTRLTVT.

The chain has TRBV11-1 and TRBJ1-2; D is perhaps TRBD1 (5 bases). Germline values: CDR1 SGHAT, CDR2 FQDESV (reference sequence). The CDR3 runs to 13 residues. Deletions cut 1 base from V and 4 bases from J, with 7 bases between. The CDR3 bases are TGTGCCAGCAGCTTAGGACAGTTCTATGGCTACACCTTC. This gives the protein CASSLGQFYGYTF.